These 5 T cell receptor beta chains originate from one sample sequenced in a study of T cells in Graves' hyperthyroidism and ophthalmopathy. The source material, RNA transcripts, was used to amplify TCR beta CDR3 regions. The HTBI primer set was used in a first-round RT-PCR of the TCR CDR3. TCRdb re-called the multiplex PCR reads through MiXCR, storing one row per CDR3 protein. Among about 840,000 distinct CDR3 sequences listed, 35% to 45% were seen once. Sequenced input: blood. The receptors shown here come from a man younger than 35 with Graves' hyperthyroidism.

The V gene is TRBV4-3, the J gene TRBJ2-2; tentatively, D is TRBD2 (5 bases). The CDR3 runs 17 residues. Germline lookup yields CDR1 LGHNA and CDR2 YSLEER. V lost 0 bases to trimming and J lost 3 bases, with 14 bases between them. CDR3 loop: CASSQDSSSEDTGELFF. As DNA, the CDR3 is TGCGCCAGCAGCCAAGATTCCTCTTCGGAGGACACCGGGGAGCTGTTTTTT.

This clonotype was seen more than once but under ten times. The chain carries TRBV20-1 and TRBJ1-3, with 11 bases aligning to TRBD1. CDR1 is DFQATT, CDR2 SNEGSKA, per germline (reference sequence). This CDR3 has 15 amino acids. Losses at the gene ends were 4 bases for V and 2 bases for J; bases not matched to a gene: 4. CDR3 nucleotides: TGCAGTGCTATTCCGGGACAGGGGGCTGGAAACACCATATATTTT. Translation gives CSAIPGQGAGNTIYF.

CDR3 amino acids: CASSQGAGTIDGQPQHF. The CDR3 nucleotides read TGTGCCAGCAGCCAGGGGGCCGGGACAATTGACGGTCAGCCCCAGCATTTT. The chain has TRBV7-9 and TRBJ1-5; 8 bases agree with TRBD1. The CDR3 extends over 17 amino acids. The V and J ends lost 5 bases and 6 bases, in that order; junction bases with no gene match: 15. Germline lookup yields CDR1 SEHNR and CDR2 FQNEAQ (reference sequence).

The chain recombines TRBV29-1 with TRBJ1-1; D call uncertain. The germline V gene has CDR1 SQVTM and CDR2 ANQGSEA. The CDR3 has 12 residues. Trimming removed 8 bases from V and 2 bases from J, with 12 bases in between. The CDR3, as DNA: TGCAGCTTAGCGAGGCCTAACACTGAAGCTTTCTTT. It yields the protein CSLARPNTEAFF.

The J gene is TRBJ1-2, the V gene TRBV25-1; 7 bases line up with TRBD1. Germline CDR1 and CDR2: MGHDK and SYGVNS. There are 15 residues in the CDR3. V lost 5 bases and J lost 3; bases outside the gene matches: 9. For the CDR3, the DNA is TGTGCCAGCAGTCCCCCCCGGACAGGATACTATGGCTACACCTTC. Translation gives CASSPPRTGYYGYTF.